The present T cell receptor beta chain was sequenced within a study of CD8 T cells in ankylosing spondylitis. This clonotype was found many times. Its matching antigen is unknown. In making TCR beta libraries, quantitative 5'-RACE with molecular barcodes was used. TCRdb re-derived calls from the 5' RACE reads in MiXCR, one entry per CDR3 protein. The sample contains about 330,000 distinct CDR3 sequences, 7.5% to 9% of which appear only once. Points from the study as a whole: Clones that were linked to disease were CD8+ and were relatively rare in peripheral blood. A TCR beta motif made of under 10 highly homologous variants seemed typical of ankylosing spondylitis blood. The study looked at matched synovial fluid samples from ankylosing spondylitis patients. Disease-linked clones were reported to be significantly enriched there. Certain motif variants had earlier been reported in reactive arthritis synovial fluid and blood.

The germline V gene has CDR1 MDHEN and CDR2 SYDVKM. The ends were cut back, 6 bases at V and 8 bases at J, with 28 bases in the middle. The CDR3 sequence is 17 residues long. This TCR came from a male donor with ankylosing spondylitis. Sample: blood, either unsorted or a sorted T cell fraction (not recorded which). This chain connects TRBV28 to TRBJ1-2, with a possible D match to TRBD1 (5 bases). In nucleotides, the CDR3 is TGTGCCAGCAGCAAATTAGTTTACAAATTGCCCGGGGACGGCTACACCTTC. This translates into CASSKLVYKLPGDGYTF.